This T cell receptor (beta chain) originates from a study of T cell repertoires in cytomegalovirus infection. Study summary: It was the public TCR beta signatures that indicated both CMV infection and matching HLA type. Whole-study results and caveats: Dominating the ex vivo response were HLA-C-restricted CMV-specific TCR beta clonotypes.

Regarding this clonotype: Its antigen remains unidentified.

The CDR3 extends over 14 amino acids. Germline V CDR1 and CDR2: SGHNT, YENEEA. V was shortened by 1 base and J by 3 bases, with 8 bases between the two germline ends. MiXCR was run by TCRdb on the reads, yielding one entry per CDR3 protein. The sample holds about 100,000 distinct CDR3 sequences, 16% seen once. The chain carries TRBV11-3 and TRBJ2-3; possible D gene TRBD2, 6 bases. Sequenced sample: PBMCs. The sequence came from a human donor in good health (CMV status not recorded). Some clones in this sample may be carry-over from other donors' samples. The CDR3 loop reads CASSLGGETDTQYF. As DNA, the CDR3 is TGTGCCAGCAGCTTAGGGGGGGAGACAGATACGCAGTATTTT.